These 16 T cell receptor beta chains originate from one sample sequenced in a study of beta chain features in type 1 diabetes. These TCRs' antigens remain unknown. Of the isolated RNA, all was reverse transcribed, and so the sequenced material was expressed TCRB transcripts. Method: immunoSEQ multiplex PCR; TCRdb's copy keeps in-frame clones and lacks some. The table includes a few hundred thousand clones, over 11% detected once. Findings and caveats of the study: In all four CD4+ subsets, TCRB CDR3 length was significantly, moderately reduced in type 1 diabetes.

The specimen was naive CD4+ T cells from blood. All receptors derive from a man younger than 40 with type 1 diabetes.

The chain couples TRBV5-1 to TRBJ1-2; 9 positions match TRBD1. J was trimmed by 4 bases and V by 2 bases; bases with no gene match: 3. The germline V gene encodes CDR1 SGHRS and CDR2 YFSETQ. The CDR3 has 14 residues. The CDR3 sequence is CASSLQGASYGYTF. The CDR3 DNA follows: TGCGCCAGCAGCTTACAGGGGGCTAGCTATGGCTACACCTTC.

This clone was observed a handful of times. This chain uses TRBV5-1 with TRBJ1-1; 7 positions agree with TRBD1. V shed 5 bases, J shed 5 bases, and the junction held 9 bases outside the gene matches. The germline V gene has CDR1 SGHRS and CDR2 YFSETQ. The CDR3 is made up of 14 amino acids. Here the CDR3 reads CASSLTGLATEAFF. In DNA, the CDR3 is TGCGCCAGCAGTCTGACAGGGTTAGCGACTGAAGCTTTCTTT.

This clone appeared a few times. CDR3 nucleotide sequence: TGTGCCTGGAAAGCGCGGGGCGGACTTTTCGGAGGGGAGCAGTACTTC. This codes for CAWKARGGLFGGEQYF. The V gene is TRBV30, the J gene TRBJ2-7; D is perhaps TRBD2 (6 bases). V was shortened by 4 bases and J by 7 bases, with 26 bases between the two germline ends. CDR3 length: 16 residues. CDR1 is GTSNPN, CDR2 SVGIG, per germline (reference sequence).

The chain combines TRBV15 with TRBJ2-7; TRBD1 agrees at 9 bases. CDR3 size: 19 residues. CDR1 is LNHNV and CDR2 is YYDKDF in the germline V gene (reference sequence). With V trimmed by 0 bases and J by 7 bases, 19 bases remained unmatched. The DNA for the CDR3 is TGTGCCACCAGCAGAGAGCCGGGACAGGGAGTTGTCGGGCCGCGAGAGCAGTACTTC. It encodes CATSREPGQGVVGPREQYF. Full variable domain (rest looked up from reference TRBV15 and TRBJ2-7): DAMVIQNPRYQVTQFGKPVTLSCSQTLNHNVMYWYQQKSSQAPKLLFHYYDKDFNNEADTPDNFQSRRPNTSFCFLDIRSPGLGDTAMYLCATSREPGQGVVGPREQYFGPGTRLTVT.

The rearrangement links TRBV5-1 to TRBJ2-5; the match to TRBD1 covers 7 bases. Per germline, CDR1 SGHRS and CDR2 YFSETQ. Trimming removed 4 bases from V and 5 bases from J; junction bases left unmatched: 11. The CDR3 runs to 15 residues. In nucleotides, the CDR3 is TGCGCCAGCAGCCCTACAGGGGCGAAATTGGAGACCCAGTACTTC. Encoded protein: CASSPTGAKLETQYF.

This clone was seen a handful of times. The chain has TRBV9 and TRBJ2-7; a weak D match, TRBD2 (5 bases). The germline V gene has CDR1 SGDLS and CDR2 YYNGEE. The V gene lost 3 bases and the J gene lost 0 bases, with 13 bases spanning the gap. The CDR3 loop spans 15 amino acids. The CDR3 DNA is TGTGCCAGCAGCGCAACTAGTGGAAGCTCCTACGAGCAGTACTTC. Its protein product is CASSATSGSSYEQYF. Looking up the rest from reference TRBV9 and TRBJ2-7 gives the full variable domain: DSGVTQTPKHLITATGQRVTLRCSPRSGDLSVYWYQQSLDQGLQFLIQYYNGEERAKGNILERFSAQQFPDLHSELNLSSLELGDSALYFCASSATSGSSYEQYFGPGTRLTVT.

This clone was observed a handful of times. This chain links TRBV18 with TRBJ1-1, with D unresolved. Per the germline V gene, CDR1 is KGHSH and CDR2 is LQKENI. V was pared by 2 bases and J by 6 bases, with 13 bases between. The CDR3 has 14 amino acids. The DNA of the CDR3 is TGTGCCAGCTCACCATTGACCTCTGAGGCTGAAGCTTTCTTT. It is translated as CASSPLTSEAEAFF. Complete variable domain (other parts from reference TRBV18 and TRBJ1-1): NAGVMQNPRHLVRRRGQEARLRCSPMKGHSHVYWYRQLPEEGLKFMVYLQKENIIDESGMPKERFSAEFPKEGPSILRIQQVVRGDSAAYFCASSPLTSEAEAFFGQGTRLTVV.

This clone was recorded a few times. The J gene is TRBJ1-1, the V gene TRBV15; D is unclear. V lost 0 bases, J lost 0 bases, and 5 bases lay in between. This CDR3 has 14 residues. The germline gives CDR1 LNHNV, CDR2 YYDKDF (reference sequence). CDR3 bases: TGTGCCACCAGCAGAGACAGAATGAACACTGAAGCTTTCTTT. This gives the protein CATSRDRMNTEAFF.

The rearrangement links TRBV7-2 to TRBJ2-7, with TRBD1 matching over 8 bases. The CDR3 covers 16 residues. Germline V CDR1 and CDR2: SGHTA, FQGNSA. Losses at the gene ends were 1 base for V and 0 bases for J; bases not matched to a gene: 5. The CDR3, as DNA: TGTGCCAGCAGCTTAGGTCGGGACAGGAGCTCCTACGAGCAGTACTTC. Its protein product is CASSLGRDRSSYEQYF. Together with reference TRBV7-2 and TRBJ2-7, the CDR3 gives the full variable domain: GAGVSQSPSNKVTEKGKDVELRCDPISGHTALYWYRQSLGQGLEFLIYFQGNSAPDKSGLPSDRFSAERTGGSVSTLTIQRTQQEDSAVYLCASSLGRDRSSYEQYFGPGTRLTVT.

The chain links TRBV29-1 to TRBJ2-5; weak D call: TRBD1 (5 bases). Germline-derived CDR1 and CDR2 are SQVTM and ANQGSEA. This CDR3 contains 11 residues. The V end lost 4 bases, the J end lost 4 bases, and 7 bases lay between the germline ends. The DNA of the CDR3 is TGCAGCGTTGGCAGGGTAGAGACCCAGTACTTC. Translated, it gives CSVGRVETQYF.

The rearrangement links TRBV6-5 to TRBJ2-7; D is unclear. Germline CDR1 reads MNHEY; CDR2 reads SVGAGI. This CDR3 contains 12 residues. Between the trimmed V and J ends, which lost 6 bases and 4 bases, there was a span of 10 bases. The CDR3 sequence is CASSRPGYEQYF. CDR3 sequence (DNA): TGTGCCAGCAGCCGCCCGGGTTACGAGCAGTACTTC.

This clone was counted only a few times. The CDR3 loop is CAISESSGGSYNEQFF. CDR3 in DNA: TGTGCCATCAGTGAGTCGTCGGGAGGATCCTACAATGAGCAGTTCTTC. V is TRBV10-3 and J is TRBJ2-1; 7 positions match TRBD2. Trimming at V came to 0 bases and at J to 1 base, leaving 3 bases not matched to a gene. Germline V CDR1 and CDR2: ENHRY, SYGVKD. This CDR3 is built from 16 residues.

The chain has TRBV9 and TRBJ1-1, with D hard to call. The CDR3 extends over 14 amino acids. The V gene lost 3 bases and the J gene lost 2 bases, with 11 bases spanning the gap. The germline V gene encodes CDR1 SGDLS and CDR2 YYNGEE. The CDR3 DNA sequence: TGTGCCAGCAGCGCCCGTGACATAAACACTGAAGCTTTCTTT. This sequence encodes CASSARDINTEAFF.

This clone was seen only a few times. The CDR3 DNA follows: TGTGCCAGCAGGCCAGACAGGGTGGATGGCTACACCTTC. Its protein product is CASRPDRVDGYTF. The chain joins TRBV4-2 to TRBJ1-2, with TRBD1 matching over 7 bases. The CDR3 runs 13 residues. The germline V gene encodes CDR1 LGHNA and CDR2 YNFKEQ. J was trimmed by 6 bases and V by 6 bases; bases with no gene match: 7.

This clone appeared a few times. The chain couples TRBV9 to TRBJ2-2; TRBD1 is a possible D gene (5 bases). The CDR3 extends over 15 amino acids. Trimming pared 0 bases from V and 5 bases from J, leaving 11 bases between. Germline V CDR1 and CDR2: SGDLS, YYNGEE. This chain's CDR3 is CASSVVQGETGELFF. For the CDR3, the DNA is TGTGCCAGCAGCGTAGTTCAGGGCGAGACCGGGGAGCTGTTTTTT.

V usage is TRBV19 and J usage is TRBJ2-5; D not certain. This CDR3 is built from 13 residues. V gave up 3 bases and J gave up 5 bases, with 10 bases separating them. Germline V lookup: CDR1 LNHDA, CDR2 SQIVND (reference sequence). The CDR3 here is CASSISALETQYF. The CDR3 region has the DNA TGTGCCAGTAGTATCAGCGCTTTGGAGACCCAGTACTTC. Variable domain in full (rest from reference TRBV19 and TRBJ2-5): DGGITQSPKYLFRKEGQNVTLSCEQNLNHDAMYWYRQDPGQGLRLIYYSQIVNDFQKGDIAEGYSVSREKKESFPLTVTSAQKNPTAFYLCASSISALETQYFGPGTRLLVL.